A selection of T cell receptor beta chains follows, all from one sample in a study of spatial heterogeneity in lung cancer. Via MiXCR, TCRdb re-called the 5' RACE reads, giving one row per CDR3 protein. The sample lists 20,000 to 25,000 distinct CDR3 sequences, around 9.6% occurring once. The sample in question was PBMCs, obtained at follow-up. All receptors derive from a male donor with early-stage non-small cell lung cancer. Each CDR3 is given with its conserved first and last residue. The D gene is left open where the match is weak. A clone size is listed for some rows: how often the clone was seen (once, few, many), or a class if it is expanded.

CDR3 protein	CDR3 DNA	D gene	clone size	V gene	J gene
CASKRGAGETQYF	TGTGCCAGCAAGCGGGGGGCCGGAGAGACCCAGTACTTC	TRBD2	few	TRBV7-2	TRBJ2-5
CASSHPDSNGYTF	TGTGCCAGCAGCCATCCCGACAGTAATGGCTACACCTTC	NA	NA	TRBV5-4	TRBJ1-2
CASSLGPGRQFF	TGTGCCAGCAGCTTAGGGCCGGGGCGCCAGTTCTTC	NA	many	TRBV11-1	TRBJ2-1
CASTRTDTQYF	TGTGCCAGCACCCGCACAGATACGCAGTATTTT	NA	few	TRBV12-3/TRBV12-4	TRBJ2-3
CASSLGQGSQPQHF	TGCGCCAGCAGCTTGGGGCAGGGGAGTCAGCCCCAGCATTTT	NA	many	TRBV5-1	TRBJ1-5
CSARDFGRGGQETQYF	TGCAGTGCTAGAGATTTTGGCCGGGGGGGCCAAGAGACCCAGTACTTC	TRBD2	NA	TRBV20-1	TRBJ2-5
CASSQVSAGEPGELFF	TGTGCCAGCAGCCAAGTTTCCGCGGGGGAACCCGGGGAGCTGTTTTTT	TRBD2	NA	TRBV4-2	TRBJ2-2
CASSAGLAGIFRGDQETQYF	TGTGCCAGCAGCGCAGGACTAGCGGGAATCTTCCGGGGCGACCAAGAGACCCAGTACTTC	NA	few	TRBV21-1	TRBJ2-5
CSVTARGYGYTF	TGCAGCGTCACTGCACGAGGCTATGGCTACACCTTC	NA	few	TRBV29-1	TRBJ1-2
CAIQPSTGSYEQYF	TGTGCCATCCAACCTAGTACCGGCTCCTACGAGCAGTACTTC	NA	few	TRBV6-1	TRBJ2-7
CASSLAVPGGYGYTF	TGTGCCAGCAGCTTAGCGGTTCCGGGCGGGTATGGCTACACCTTC	NA	many	TRBV7-2	TRBJ1-2
CASSERLYGYTF	TGTGCCAGCAGTGAACGGCTCTATGGCTACACCTTC	NA	NA	TRBV2	TRBJ1-2
CASSSDGNNEQFF	TGCGCCAGCAGCTCGGACGGAAACAATGAGCAGTTCTTC	NA	many	TRBV5-1	TRBJ2-1
CASSLGTRNQETQYF	TGTGCCAGCAGCTTAGGAACTAGAAACCAAGAGACCCAGTACTTC	NA	NA	TRBV11-1	TRBJ2-5
CASSLGIYEQYF	TGTGCCAGCAGTTTAGGGATCTACGAGCAGTACTTC	NA	many	TRBV28	TRBJ2-7
CASSLGPAYYGYTF	TGTGCCAGCAGTTTAGGACCAGCATACTATGGCTACACCTTC	NA	few	TRBV27	TRBJ1-2
CSVIFDGRPQYF	TGCAGCGTTATCTTCGACGGGAGGCCTCAGTATTTT	TRBD2	few	TRBV29-1	TRBJ2-3
CASSNRAYGYTF	TGTGCCAGCAGCAACAGGGCCTATGGCTACACCTTC	NA	few	TRBV28	TRBJ1-2
CASSSFSGDRTDTQYF	TGTGCCAGCAGCTCGTTTAGCGGGGACCGCACAGATACGCAGTATTTT	TRBD2	NA	TRBV5-4	TRBJ2-3
CSARRATDTQYF	TGCAGTGCTAGGCGAGCTACAGATACGCAGTATTTT	NA	NA	TRBV20-1	TRBJ2-3
CASSLSGRTNQPQHF	TGTGCCAGCAGTTTGTCGGGACGGACGAATCAGCCCCAGCATTTT	NA	many	TRBV12-3/TRBV12-4	TRBJ1-5
CATPGQGNYGYTF	TGTGCCACCCCGGGACAGGGTAACTATGGCTACACCTTC	TRBD1	few	TRBV28	TRBJ1-2